The 17 T cell receptor beta chains given below trace back to one sample, sequenced in a study of blood T cells in healthy people across ages (dated by TCRdb to between 2014 and 2017). Receptor amplification or capture employed 5' RACE. The instrument was an Illumina HiSeq 2500. A second PCR of roughly 7 to 11 cycles was performed with a sample-barcoded 5' primer and a J-beta primer mix. Clones were called with MiXCR by TCRdb after fastp trimmed the public reads at Q25, and only in-frame beta chains were retained. Every CDR3 protein is listed once, alongside the most common genes and DNA of its rows. The sample has around 1,600,000 distinct CDR3 sequences on record, roughly two fifths of them singletons. The ten largest clones take up under 5% of the sample. The sequencing input was blood. The receptors shown here come from a woman younger than 30 in good health.

The chain is built from TRBV5-1 and TRBJ2-5; D might be TRBD2 (6 bases). Germline V gene lookup returns CDR1 SGHRS and CDR2 YFSETQ. V lost 2 bases, J lost 7 bases, and 12 bases lay in between. The CDR3 covers 13 residues. The CDR3: CASSFVEEGTQYF. DNA for the CDR3: TGCGCCAGCAGCTTCGTCGAGGAGGGGACCCAGTACTTC.

This chain connects TRBV5-1 to TRBJ2-1, with D hard to call. The J call is uncertain, as TRBJ2-7 better fits the DNA end. Per germline, CDR1 SGHRS and CDR2 YFSETQ. This CDR3 is 13 amino acids long. CDR3 coding DNA: TGCGCCAGCAGCAGTAATGTGGGCAATGAGCAGTACTTC. Its protein is CASSSNVGNEQYF.

This clonotype came up a few times. The chain carries TRBV6-5 and TRBJ1-2, with 9 positions matching TRBD1. This CDR3 comprises 11 residues. Germline values: CDR1 MNHEY, CDR2 SVGAGI. V gave up 8 bases and J gave up 6 bases; unmatched junction bases: 1. The CDR3 DNA follows: TGTGCCAGCGGGACAGGGCATGGCTACACCTTC. It encodes CASGTGHGYTF.

The chain couples TRBV7-9 to TRBJ2-3; TRBD2 aligns across 9 bases. CDR3 length: 15 amino acids. Unmatched junction bases numbered 8, after V lost 5 bases and J lost 5 bases. Per germline, CDR1 SEHNR and CDR2 FQNEAQ (reference sequence). CDR3 sequence: CASSPGRAGGDTQYF. As DNA, the CDR3 is TGTGCCAGCAGCCCGGGACGAGCGGGAGGAGATACGCAGTATTTT.

V gene TRBV4-3 combines with J gene TRBJ2-5; 9 nucleotides agree with TRBD2. TRBJ2-7 explains the end of the DNA better; the J call may be wrong. The CDR3 length is 16 residues. The V gene's germline CDR1 is LGHNA and CDR2 YSLEER. The CDR3 nucleotides read TGCGCCAGCAGCCACAAAGTTGCTAGCGGGGCCTACGAGCAGTACTTC. Residues: CASSHKVASGAYEQYF.

This clonotype was detected only once. This chain joins TRBV20-1 and TRBJ2-7, with D unclear. V was clipped by 1 base and J by 0 bases, with 10 bases between them. Per germline, CDR1 DFQATT and CDR2 SNEGSKA (reference sequence). The CDR3 runs 14 residues. The chain's CDR3 is CSARVPIRSYEQYF. The CDR3 DNA sequence: TGCAGTGCTAGAGTGCCTATCCGCTCCTACGAGCAGTACTTC.

This clonotype appeared a few times. This rearrangement joins TRBV12-3 or TRBV12-4 to TRBJ2-7; maybe TRBD1 (5 bases). The CDR3 has 15 amino acids. V lost 5 bases, J lost 3 bases, and 17 bases lay in between. For the CDR3, the DNA is TGTGCCAGCAGTCAGGGTCTGTACTACGACTACGAGCAGTACTTC. Its protein product is CASSQGLYYDYEQYF.

This clonotype was detected only a few times. The chain uses TRBV6-5 and TRBJ1-6, with D tentatively TRBD1 (6 bases). CDR3 length: 15 residues. Trimming shortened V by 6 bases and J by 10 bases, and 19 bases separated the two germline ends. Germline CDR1 MNHEY, CDR2 SVGAGI. The CDR3 protein is CASRGVNRDRSPLHF. The CDR3 DNA reads as TGTGCCAGCAGGGGGGTCAACAGGGACCGGTCACCCCTCCACTTT.

This clonotype was counted many times. The rearrangement links TRBV24-1 to TRBJ1-2; D remains ambiguous. Trimming removed 4 bases at V and 8 bases at J, with 7 bases between. CDR1 and CDR2 (germline): KGHDR, SFDVKD. The CDR3 totals 11 residues. The CDR3 spells CATSDGVGYTF. CDR3 nucleotide sequence: TGTGCCACCAGTGACGGGGTAGGCTACACCTTC.

This sequence joins TRBV6-6 and TRBJ2-2; D is possibly TRBD1 (6 bases). The length of the CDR3 is 15 residues. V gave up 7 bases and J gave up 0 bases, with 12 bases separating them. Germline CDR1 and CDR2: MNHNY and SVGAGI (reference sequence). The CDR3 region has the DNA TGTGCCAGCAATTGGAACAGGGCGAACACCGGGGAGCTGTTTTTT. This translates into CASNWNRANTGELFF.

The rearrangement links TRBV6-1 to TRBJ1-5, with D unclear. This CDR3 is 12 amino acids long. CDR1 MNHNS and CDR2 SASEGT come from the germline V gene. V was pared by 2 bases and J by 6 bases, with 5 bases between. The CDR3 here is CASSELTQPQHF. The CDR3 nucleotides read TGTGCCAGCAGTGAACTGACTCAGCCCCAGCATTTT.

The J gene is TRBJ2-5, the V gene TRBV29-1, with 10 nucleotides matching TRBD1. This CDR3 is 14 amino acids long. Germline V CDR1 and CDR2: SQVTM, ANQGSEA. V lost 4 bases to trimming and J lost 11 bases; unmatched junction nucleotides: 13. The chain's CDR3 is CSVGRDRGLHGQYF. For the CDR3, the DNA is TGCAGCGTTGGCCGGGACAGGGGTCTCCACGGGCAGTACTTC.

This chain uses TRBV4-3 with TRBJ1-5; 7 nucleotides line up with TRBD1. The CDR3 covers 15 residues. The V gene end was trimmed by 1 base and the J gene end by 6 bases; junction bases not matched to a gene: 6. From germline, CDR1 is LGHNA and CDR2 YSLEER. CDR3 sequence reads: CASSQVGRGFQPQHF. CDR3 nucleotides: TGCGCCAGCAGCCAAGTGGGCAGGGGGTTTCAGCCCCAGCATTTT.

J is TRBJ2-7 and V is TRBV27, with D perhaps TRBD2 (6 bases). The germline gives CDR1 MNHEY, CDR2 SMNVEV (reference sequence). CDR3 size: 15 residues. Trimming removed 5 bases from V and 4 bases from J, with 18 bases in between. CDR3: CASSPAGLPLYEQYF. The CDR3 nucleotides read TGTGCCAGCAGTCCCGCCGGACTACCACTTTACGAGCAGTACTTC.

This clonotype was seen only a few times. This sequence joins TRBV7-9 and TRBJ2-5; D is uncertain. V dropped 5 bases and J dropped 4 bases, with 14 bases sitting between them. Germline CDR1 SEHNR, CDR2 FQNEAQ (reference sequence). The CDR3 extends over 14 amino acids. The CDR3 sequence: CASSLETRTETQYF. CDR3 DNA: TGTGCCAGCAGCCTCGAAACAAGGACAGAGACCCAGTACTTC.

The chain recombines TRBV10-3 with TRBJ2-1; 9 bases are shared with TRBD2. CDR3 length: 16 amino acids. Germline V gene sequence: CDR1 ENHRY, CDR2 SYGVKD. V was pared by 3 bases and J by 0 bases, with 3 bases of the junction left unmatched. The CDR3: CAISDLAGSSYNEQFF. CDR3 sequence (DNA): TGTGCCATCAGTGACCTAGCGGGGAGCTCCTACAATGAGCAGTTCTTC.

The chain links TRBV28 to TRBJ2-7; D is unresolved. There are 12 residues in the CDR3. Germline CDR1 is MDHEN and CDR2 is SYDVKM. V shed 5 bases and J shed 3 bases, with 8 bases lying between them. The CDR3 reads CASSKGNYEQYF. The CDR3 region has the DNA TGTGCCAGCAGTAAGGGAAACTACGAGCAGTACTTC.